Described below is a single TCR beta chain sequence and its context. This entry is derived from a study of technical replicates of blood from a few donors. TCRdb's table, derived via immunoSEQ multiplex PCR, lists solely in-frame clones and lacks some. The sample records approximately 80,000 clones, 90% to 95% being singletons. The CDR3 spans 15 residues. The V end lost 3 bases, the J end lost 4 bases, and 13 bases lay between the germline ends. CDR1 and CDR2 from the germline V gene are KGHSH and LQKENI. This clonotype was sampled from a human donor in good health. The chain combines TRBV18 with TRBJ1-5, with no clear D. What was sequenced was T cells isolated from PBMCs. The CDR3 DNA is TGTGCCAGCTCACCGTCGACGGGTTTTAATCAGCCCCAGCATTTT. It is translated as CASSPSTGFNQPQHF.